The rows below give T cell receptor beta chains drawn from one sample of a study of blood T cells in healthy people across ages. TCRdb re-called the 5' RACE reads with MiXCR, one entry per CDR3 protein. The data show roughly 1.9 million distinct CDR3 sequences, about two fifths seen once. Specimen: blood. All receptors derive from a human donor in good health. Both conserved end residues are part of each CDR3. Fields, in order: V gene, CDR3 protein.

TRBV11-1 CASSADRGRLNEQFF
TRBV7-2 CASTRVGGETQYF
TRBV27 CASSFRQNYGYTF
TRBV7-2 CASSLGDRTNEKRFF
TRBV5-1 CASSLSGGANYGYTF
TRBV20-1 CSARELRDRVAKNIQYF
TRBV7-2 CTSSLNRDTEAFF
TRBV4-3 CASSQAQGAREKLFF
TRBV12-3/TRBV12-4 CASSPLPGDSCEQYF
TRBV6-2/TRBV6-3 CASSYMSLLYEQYF
TRBV7-9 CASSFVTRQGGRETQYF
TRBV7-2 CARSLEGTDTQYF
TRBV13 CASSRQGLYETQYF
TRBV6-2/TRBV6-3 CASSQNRVDTQYF
TRBV7-7 CASSLEQGSQETQYF
TRBV28 CASSFQGQDYGYTF
TRBV29-1 CSTPNLGGSYGYTF
TRBV7-6 CASSRVDPGIGTEQFF
TRBV24-1 CATSDLQHSSYNEQYF
TRBV2 CASSLVFTGQETQYF
TRBV3-1 CASSHRSGGVRTGELFF
TRBV6-4 CASSRGQGPREQFF
TRBV28 CATRDSHEQFF
TRBV4-3 CASSQDPAGRETQYF
TRBV7-9 CASSRGQPYNSPLHF
TRBV24-1 CATSDVPPHGAQYF
TRBV11-3 CASSLAIGGGQEQFF
TRBV7-3 CASSPQTRADTQYF
TRBV6-5 CASSYSGTGRMNTEAFF
TRBV29-1 CSVEDRNLNEQFF
TRBV5-1 CATKGLAGDYEQYF
TRBV20-1 CSSLRDTQYF
TRBV12-3/TRBV12-4 CASSSGPDEQYF
TRBV7-9 CASSIGQINQPQHF
TRBV4-3 CASSQDSGRRSYTF
TRBV27 CASSLRGSGRYGYTF
TRBV9 CASSGGQARGSPLHF
TRBV27 CASSRGGYMNEQFF
TRBV4-1 CASSQESSTGLGYTF
TRBV6-1 CASNTWQGPLGAGYTF
TRBV20-1 CSARGSEAYGYTF
TRBV15 CATSRDTIGSEEYNEQFF
TRBV20-1 CSANVGGAGNEQFF
TRBV12-5 CASGPDPNRGNEQYF
TRBV20-1 CSAIQGYGYTF
TRBV4-3 CASSQAVADPSYEQYF
TRBV29-1 CSVLNGTDSYEQYF
TRBV7-2 CAGSLGDGRYGYTF
TRBV20-1 CSARGLAEKQFF
TRBV12-3/TRBV12-4 CASSPFTWSSVQETQYF